Below are 7 T cell receptor beta chains sequenced from a single sample in a study of T cells expressing NK-cell markers. Using the 5' RACE reads, TCRdb records one entry per CDR3 protein without DNA. This sample contains approximately 170,000 distinct CDR3 sequences. Input material: blood T cells: a sorted CD56 or NKG2C T cell subset, CD4+ or CD8+ T cells, or bulk PBMC T cells (not recorded which). The receptor set was obtained from a man aged 18 to 69 in good health.

This chain uses TRBV3-1 with TRBJ2-1; the D call of TRBD1 rests on TCRdb alone, since no DNA is present to check it. This CDR3 has 16 amino acids. In germline, CDR1 is LGHDT, CDR2 YNNKEL (reference sequence). CDR3 region: CASSRDSLSSYNEQFF.

This chain joins TRBV7-9 and TRBJ2-1; as DNA is missing, the TRBD2 call by TCRdb cannot be tested. Germline values: CDR1 SEHNR, CDR2 FQNEAQ (reference sequence). CDR3 length: 15 residues. The CDR3 reads CASRETSGPYNEQFF.

CDR3 sequence reads: CASGTGTYNEQFF. The V and J genes are TRBV7-6 and TRBJ2-1; the TCRdb call, TRBD1, lacks DNA for checking. CDR1 and CDR2 from the germline V gene are SGHVS and FNYEAQ. The CDR3 totals 13 residues.

The rearrangement joins TRBV28 to TRBJ2-3; TCRdb selects TRBD1, and the lack of DNA leaves this call unchecked. The CDR3 has 15 amino acids. Germline CDR1 is MDHEN and CDR2 is SYDVKM. The CDR3 here is CASSLTGTASDTQYF.

The chain has TRBV20-1 and TRBJ2-3; TCRdb's D call, TRBD1, is unchecked because there is no DNA. This CDR3 is built from 16 residues. In germline, CDR1 is DFQATT, CDR2 SNEGSKA (reference sequence). The CDR3 loop reads CSARTRQTASTDTQYF.

This sequence joins TRBV11-2 and TRBJ2-7. The CDR3 length is 13 residues. CDR1 is SGHAT, CDR2 FQNNGV, per germline. The CDR3 spells CASSSPISYEQYF. Using reference TRBV11-2 and TRBJ2-7 for the parts outside the CDR3, the full variable domain is EAGVAQSPRYKIIEKRQSVAFWCNPISGHATLYWYQQILGQGPKLLIQFQNNGVVDDSQLPKDRFSAERLKGVDSTLKIQPAKLEDSAVYLCASSSPISYEQYFGPGTRLTVT.

The rearrangement uses TRBV28 and TRBJ1-5. Germline V gene lookup returns CDR1 MDHEN and CDR2 SYDVKM. The CDR3 consists of 14 residues. CDR3 sequence reads: CASSPIGSNQPQHF.